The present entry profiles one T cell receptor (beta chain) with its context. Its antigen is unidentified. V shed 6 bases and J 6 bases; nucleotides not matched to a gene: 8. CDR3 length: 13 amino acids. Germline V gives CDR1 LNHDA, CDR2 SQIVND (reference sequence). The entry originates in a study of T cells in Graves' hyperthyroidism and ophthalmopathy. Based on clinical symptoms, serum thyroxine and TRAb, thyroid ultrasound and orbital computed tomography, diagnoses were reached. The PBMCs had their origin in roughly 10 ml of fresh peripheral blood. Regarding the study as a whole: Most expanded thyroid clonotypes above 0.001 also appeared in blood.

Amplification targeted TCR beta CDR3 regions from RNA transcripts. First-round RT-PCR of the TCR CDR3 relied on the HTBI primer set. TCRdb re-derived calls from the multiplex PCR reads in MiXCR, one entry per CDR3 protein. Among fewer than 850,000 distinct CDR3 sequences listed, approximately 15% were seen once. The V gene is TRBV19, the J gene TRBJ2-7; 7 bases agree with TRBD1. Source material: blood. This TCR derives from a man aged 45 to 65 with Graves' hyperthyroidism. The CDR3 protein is CASRPTGSGEQYF. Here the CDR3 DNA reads TGTGCCAGTAGACCGACAGGGTCGGGCGAGCAGTACTTC.